Each of the 30 T cell receptor beta chains below was sequenced from the same sample in a study of CD8 T cells in Susac syndrome. RNA in amounts of roughly 0.5 to 1 ug was reverse transcribed with random hexamers. TCRdb called the immunoSEQ multiplex PCR reads again in MiXCR, with one record for every CDR3 protein. The sample lists roughly 330,000 distinct CDR3 sequences, around 90% occurring once. The sequenced sample consisted of CD4+ T cells from PBMCs. All receptors derive from a human donor with multiple sclerosis.

This rearrangement joins TRBV30 to TRBJ2-1; 12 positions match TRBD2. Germline V lookup: CDR1 GTSNPN, CDR2 SVGIG (reference sequence). This CDR3 has 15 residues. Trimming took 5 bases from V and 8 from J; bases not matched to a gene: 10. CDR3 amino acids: CAWALLAGGIDEQFF. CDR3 nucleotides: TGTGCCTGGGCCCTTCTAGCGGGGGGGATCGATGAGCAGTTCTTC.

The genes are TRBV20-1 and TRBJ2-7; 9 bases are shared with TRBD2. The V segment lost 2 bases and the J segment 5 bases; nucleotides outside the gene matches: 16. The V gene's germline CDR1 is DFQATT and CDR2 SNEGSKA (reference sequence). CDR3 length: 17 residues. The DNA for the CDR3 is TGCAGTGCTAGACTGTCTGGTGGACTAGCGAGTTCCCACGAGCAGTACTTC. Protein product: CSARLSGGLASSHEQYF.

The V call is TRBV5-1, the J call TRBJ2-7, with D unresolved. Germline values: CDR1 SGHRS, CDR2 YFSETQ. There are 15 residues in the CDR3. V gave up 4 bases and J gave up 2 bases, with 16 bases separating them. As DNA, the CDR3 is TGCGCCAGCAGCCTACGGGCGGAAGGAACCTACGAGCAGTACTTC. Translation: CASSLRAEGTYEQYF. The full variable domain, its missing parts supplied by reference TRBV5-1 and TRBJ2-7, is KAGVTQTPRYLIKTRGQQVTLSCSPISGHRSVSWYQQTPGQGLQFLFEYFSETQRNKGNFPGRFSGRQFSNSRSEMNVSTLELGDSALYLCASSLRAEGTYEQYFGPGTRLTVT.

V is TRBV7-3 and J is TRBJ2-2; the match to TRBD2 covers 7 bases. Losses at the gene ends were 2 bases for V and 0 bases for J; bases not matched to a gene: 3. The CDR3 totals 16 residues. Germline CDR1 is SGHTA and CDR2 is FQGTGA. The CDR3 DNA sequence: TGTGCCAGCAGCTTAGGGCTAGCGGCGAACACCGGGGAGCTGTTTTTT. It encodes CASSLGLAANTGELFF.

The J gene is TRBJ1-2, the V gene TRBV6-2 or TRBV6-3; D gene unclear. CDR3 size: 13 residues. V was trimmed by 2 bases and J by 8 bases, leaving 12 bases between them. Germline V gene lookup returns CDR1 MNHEY and CDR2 SVGEGT. CDR3 nucleotides: TGTGCCAGCAGTTACATGAGGGCGGCAGGCTACACCTTC. It specifies CASSYMRAAGYTF.

The rearrangement joins TRBV29-1 to TRBJ1-2; 7 bases line up with TRBD1. This CDR3 contains 13 residues. J was trimmed by 4 bases and V by 6 bases; bases with no gene match: 8. Germline V CDR1 and CDR2: SQVTM, ANQGSEA. The CDR3 nucleotides are TGCAGCGTAACGACAGGGTATACCTATGGCTACACCTTC. It yields the protein CSVTTGYTYGYTF.

The sample holds one count of this clonotype. The chain recombines TRBV18 with TRBJ1-2; a possible D gene is TRBD1 (5 bases). V lost 0 bases to trimming and J lost 4 bases, with 6 bases between them. CDR1 is KGHSH and CDR2 is LQKENI in the germline V gene. The CDR3 is 13 amino acids. The chain's CDR3 is CASSPPGVYGYTF. CDR3 DNA sequence: TGTGCCAGCTCACCACCGGGGGTCTATGGCTACACCTTC.

The rearrangement uses TRBV6-2 or TRBV6-3 and TRBJ2-1, with D uncertain. V shed 2 bases and J shed 7 bases, with 12 bases lying between them. Germline V gene sequence: CDR1 MNHEY, CDR2 SVGEGT. CDR3 length equals 14 residues. The chain's CDR3 is CASSYLRQSNEQFF. The CDR3 DNA sequence: TGTGCCAGCAGTTACCTCAGGCAGTCAAATGAGCAGTTCTTC.

As DNA, the CDR3 is TGTGCCAGCAAACCGGGCCCCTACAATGAGCAGTTCTTC. It encodes CASKPGPYNEQFF. The chain couples TRBV2 to TRBJ2-1; D call uncertain. Trimming pared 7 bases from V and 2 bases from J, leaving 9 bases between. The CDR3 runs 13 residues. From germline, CDR1 is SNHLY and CDR2 FYNNEI. The full variable domain, completed using reference TRBV2 and TRBJ2-1, is EPEVTQTPSHQVTQMGQEVILRCVPISNHLYFYWYRQILGQKVEFLVSFYNNEISEKSEIFDDQFSVERPDGSNFTLKIRSTKLEDSAMYFCASKPGPYNEQFFGPGTRLTVL.

The V and J genes are TRBV25-1 and TRBJ1-2; TRBD1 matches 7 bases. With V trimmed by 6 bases and J by 4 bases, 11 bases remained unmatched. From germline, CDR1 is MGHDK and CDR2 SYGVNS. CDR3 length equals 15 residues. In DNA, the CDR3 is TGTGCCAGCAGCTCCGAAGGACAGGATCTCTATGGCTACACCTTC. This translates into CASSSEGQDLYGYTF.

CDR3 in DNA: TGTGCCACCAGCATCAGAATCGGCGGGGATACGCAGTATTTT. Encoded protein: CATSIRIGGDTQYF. The chain employs TRBV15 and TRBJ2-3; a possible D gene is TRBD2 (5 bases). Germline V CDR1 and CDR2: LNHNV, YYDKDF (reference sequence). Trimming stripped 4 bases from V and 6 bases from J, with 14 bases between. The CDR3 loop spans 14 amino acids.

The chain carries TRBV12-3 or TRBV12-4 and TRBJ1-3; TRBD1 matches at 12 bases. V gave up 3 bases and J gave up 4 bases; unmatched junction bases: 4. The CDR3 runs to 16 residues. The CDR3 region has the DNA TGTGCCAGCAGTTTTAGGGACAGGGGGCGCGGAAACACCATATATTTT. Translation gives CASSFRDRGRGNTIYF.

The chain employs TRBV5-1 and TRBJ1-2, with 7 nucleotides matching TRBD1. The CDR3 has 16 amino acids. V dropped 0 bases and J dropped 8; count of bases not matched to a gene: 13. Germline V gene sequence: CDR1 SGHRS, CDR2 YFSETQ. The CDR3 is CASSLGFDRDREGYTF. The CDR3 DNA reads TGCGCCAGCAGCTTGGGATTTGACAGGGATCGGGAAGGCTACACCTTC.

The chain links TRBV12-3 or TRBV12-4 to TRBJ2-2; D not resolved. The CDR3 loop spans 19 amino acids. The V and J ends lost 5 bases and 1 base respectively, with 23 bases between them. The CDR3 sequence is CASSPLAPHRTGNTGELFF. CDR3 nucleotide sequence: TGTGCCAGCAGTCCACTCGCCCCACACCGGACGGGGAACACCGGGGAGCTGTTTTTT.

The chain joins TRBV25-1 to TRBJ2-1, with TRBD1 matching over 8 bases. The CDR3 has 15 residues. Germline V gene data show CDR1 as MGHDK and CDR2 as SYGVNS. V shed 9 bases and J 5 bases; nucleotides not matched to a gene: 12. The CDR3 protein is CASHSGTGRNNEQFF. CDR3 nucleotide sequence: TGTGCCAGTCATTCCGGGACAGGCCGGAACAATGAGCAGTTCTTC.

The CDR3, as DNA: TGTGCCAGCAGTGAAAGGGCCTATGGCTACACCTTC. This sequence encodes CASSERAYGYTF. J is TRBJ1-2 and V is TRBV2, with D unresolved. This CDR3 comprises 12 residues. Germline V CDR1 and CDR2: SNHLY, FYNNEI. V was pared by 2 bases and J by 4 bases, with 5 bases between.

In nucleotides, the CDR3 is TGCAGTGCTAGTACAGGGCCCTACGAGCAGTACTTC. Protein product: CSASTGPYEQYF. The chain recombines TRBV20-1 with TRBJ2-7; D is perhaps TRBD1 (6 bases). Between the trimmed V and J ends, which lost 3 bases and 2 bases, there was a span of 8 bases. Germline V gene sequence: CDR1 DFQATT, CDR2 SNEGSKA (reference sequence). CDR3 size: 12 residues.

The J gene is TRBJ1-3, the V gene TRBV30; no clear D. This CDR3 region has 13 residues. Germline V gene sequence: CDR1 GTSNPN, CDR2 SVGIG (reference sequence). Trimming cost V 3 bases and J 4 bases, with 10 bases left between them. CDR3 coding DNA: TGTGCCTGGAGAGCGACCTGGGGAAACACCATATATTTT. It codes for CAWRATWGNTIYF.

The chain joins TRBV12-3 or TRBV12-4 to TRBJ2-7; no reliable D call. The CDR3 contains 12 residues. V was cut by 3 bases and J by 3 bases, with 6 bases left in between. The CDR3, as DNA: TGTGCCAGCAGTTTGGGAATCTACGAGCAGTACTTC. Protein: CASSLGIYEQYF.

The chain has TRBV12-3 or TRBV12-4 and TRBJ1-1; 7 bases match TRBD1. V trimming: 6 bases; J trimming: 1 base; junction bases outside the gene matches: 8. The CDR3 has 15 residues. CDR3 protein: CASSTRTGGNTEAFF. The CDR3 region has the DNA TGTGCCAGCAGCACCCGGACAGGCGGGAACACTGAAGCTTTCTTT.

V and J are TRBV30 and TRBJ2-1; 10 nucleotides match TRBD1. The CDR3 loop spans 16 amino acids. Germline loops: CDR1 GTSNPN, CDR2 SVGIG (reference sequence). Losses at the gene ends were 2 bases for V and 1 base for J; bases not matched to a gene: 5. The CDR3 loop reads CAWSLGTGVSYNEQFF. CDR3 nucleotide sequence: TGTGCCTGGAGTCTCGGGACAGGGGTTTCCTACAATGAGCAGTTCTTC.

The chain is built from TRBV19 and TRBJ1-1; D gene uncertain. The CDR3 is made up of 13 amino acids. Germline lookup yields CDR1 LNHDA and CDR2 SQIVND (reference sequence). V was clipped by 3 bases and J by 0 bases, with 5 bases between them. The CDR3 region has the DNA TGTGCCAGTAGTATGGCCGTGAACACTGAAGCTTTCTTT. Translated, it gives CASSMAVNTEAFF.

The V call is TRBV20-1, the J call TRBJ2-1; D not resolved. The CDR3 runs to 16 residues. Germline loops: CDR1 DFQATT, CDR2 SNEGSKA (reference sequence). The V end was cut by 1 base, the J end by 0 bases, with 13 bases between. The CDR3 region has the DNA TGCAGTGCTAGAGTTGGCGGCCGGAGCTCCTACAATGAGCAGTTCTTC. Encoded protein: CSARVGGRSSYNEQFF.

This clonotype was seen a handful of times. The CDR3 here is CASSPEVQVYEQYF. The DNA for the CDR3 is TGCGCCAGCAGCCCGGAGGTTCAAGTGTACGAGCAGTACTTC. The V gene is TRBV4-3, the J gene TRBJ2-7, with D perhaps matching TRBD2 (5 bases). The CDR3 totals 14 residues. Looked up from germline, CDR1 is LGHNA and CDR2 is YSLEER. V was trimmed by 4 bases and J by 4 bases, leaving 14 bases between them.

V gene TRBV3-1 combines with J gene TRBJ2-7; 9 bases align to TRBD2. The germline gives CDR1 LGHDT, CDR2 YNNKEL (reference sequence). V dropped 0 bases and J dropped 4; count of bases not matched to a gene: 7. The CDR3 is 16 residues long. DNA of the CDR3: TGTGCCAGCAGCCAAGATCTCCTAGCGGGGAAGTACGAGCAGTACTTC. Its protein product is CASSQDLLAGKYEQYF.

J is TRBJ2-5 and V is TRBV24-1; no reliable D call. CDR3 length: 15 residues. Germline assignment: CDR1 KGHDR and CDR2 SFDVKD. The germline V and J ends were trimmed by 0 bases and 5 bases, with 12 bases remaining between them. CDR3 in amino acids: CATSDLGRTGETQYF. CDR3 sequence (DNA): TGTGCCACCAGTGATTTGGGCCGGACCGGGGAGACCCAGTACTTC.

The table lists this clonotype with a count of one. The chain recombines TRBV6-2 or TRBV6-3 with TRBJ2-2; D is possibly TRBD2 (5 bases). CDR3 size: 17 residues. V lost 2 bases and J lost 0, with 13 bases in between. Per the germline V gene, CDR1 is MNHEY and CDR2 is SVGEGT. The CDR3 bases are TGTGCCAGCAGTTACGAAATCGCGGGCCCGAACACCGGGGAGCTGTTTTTT. This sequence encodes CASSYEIAGPNTGELFF.

The chain links TRBV2 to TRBJ2-7; D remains ambiguous. Germline V CDR1 and CDR2: SNHLY, FYNNEI. The CDR3 length is 14 residues. V was pared by 6 bases and J by 3 bases, with 15 bases between. The CDR3 DNA sequence: TGTGCCAGCAGCCTGGCCGACGATTTCTACGAGCAGTACTTC. It encodes CASSLADDFYEQYF.

The chain combines TRBV14 with TRBJ1-4, with D perhaps matching TRBD1 (5 bases). This CDR3 is built from 15 residues. Trimming left V 2 bases short and J 10 bases short, with 17 bases between. Germline values: CDR1 SGHDN, CDR2 FVKESK. The CDR3 DNA sequence: TGTGCCAGCAGCCAACAGAAGGGGAAGCATTCAAAACTGTTTTTT. Residues: CASSQQKGKHSKLFF.

This clonotype was seen just once. The chain couples TRBV11-2 to TRBJ1-3, with TRBD1 as a possible D gene (5 bases). CDR3 length: 16 residues. V was trimmed by 5 bases and J by 0 bases, leaving 14 bases between them. From germline, CDR1 is SGHAT and CDR2 FQNNGV. The CDR3 nucleotides are TGTGCCAGCAGCCACCGTACAGGCGTCTCTGGAAACACCATATATTTT. Protein product: CASSHRTGVSGNTIYF.